The 5 T cell receptor beta chains below all came from one sample that was sequenced in a study of blood T cells in healthy people across ages (dated by TCRdb to between 2014 and 2016). The library came from 5' RACE. The instrument given in TCRdb is Illumina HiSeq 2500. A second about 7 to 12 cycle PCR used a sample-barcoded 5' primer and a J-beta primer mix. TCRdb's own reprocessing of the public reads used fastp at Q25 and MiXCR and kept productive beta chains. CDR3 protein sequences are deduplicated, and each keeps its most common genes and DNA. Counted in this sample were approximately 810,000 distinct CDR3 sequences; roughly 26% of them appeared once. The top ten hold 15% to 20% of the sample. Sequencing was done on a sample of blood. Every receptor here comes from a woman of 80 years or more in good health.

This clonotype was seen ten or more times. The chain joins TRBV6-5 to TRBJ2-4; 7 nucleotides match TRBD2. The V gene's germline CDR1 is MNHEY and CDR2 SVGAGI. J was trimmed by 0 bases and V by 7 bases; bases with no gene match: 18. The CDR3 has 19 residues. The CDR3 DNA reads as TGTGCCAGCACCTCACTCGGGGGAGGGACCCCTCTAGCCAAAAACATTCAGTACTTC. The encoded protein is CASTSLGGGTPLAKNIQYF.

Many counts were recorded for this clonotype. The V call is TRBV7-2, the J call TRBJ1-2, with D tentatively TRBD1 (6 bases). The ends were cut back, 1 base at V and 8 bases at J, with 14 bases in the middle. In germline, CDR1 is SGHTA, CDR2 FQGNSA. The CDR3 spans 14 residues. CDR3 protein: CASSLGTAAAGYTF. As DNA, the CDR3 is TGTGCCAGCAGCTTAGGGACAGCCGCGGCGGGCTACACCTTC.

V is TRBV4-3 and J is TRBJ2-5; possible D gene TRBD2, 7 bases. V was trimmed by 1 base and J by 5 bases, leaving 17 bases between them. CDR1 and CDR2 from the germline V gene are LGHNA and YSLEER. The CDR3 runs to 16 residues. The chain's CDR3 is CASSQGSGGGAETQYF. Written as DNA, the CDR3 is TGCGCCAGCAGCCAAGGAAGTGGGGGGGGCGCGGAGACCCAGTACTTC.

Many counts were recorded for this clonotype. The chain has TRBV4-3 and TRBJ1-2; D might be TRBD1 (5 bases). Germline-derived CDR1 and CDR2 are LGHNA and YSLEER. V was pared by 4 bases and J by 8 bases, with 23 bases between. This CDR3 spans 16 amino acids. CDR3 in amino acids: CASSPRGTLRGGGYTF. Written as DNA, the CDR3 is TGCGCCAGCAGCCCGCGGGGTACTCTTCGGGGCGGGGGCTACACCTTC.

This clonotype was seen ten or more times. V and J are TRBV27 and TRBJ2-1; TRBD1 agrees at 12 bases. The CDR3 is 17 residues long. Germline V gene lookup returns CDR1 MNHEY and CDR2 SMNVEV (reference sequence). V was clipped by 4 bases and J by 11 bases; unmatched bases: 15. CDR3 coding DNA: TGTGCCAGCAGTTCCATTCGTCCCGGGACAGGGGGCTTGAAGCAGTTCTTC. Translation gives CASSSIRPGTGGLKQFF.